The present entry profiles one TCR beta chain with its context. The data stem from a study of resident and recirculating memory T cells in vitiligo. Sequencing was performed with immunoSEQ multiplex PCR; in TCRdb, only in-frame clones are kept and a portion is missing. The sample includes tens of thousands of clones, roughly nine tenths of them seen just once. The CDR3 contains 14 residues. Unmatched junction bases numbered 6, after V lost 4 bases and J lost 3 bases. The germline CDR1 and CDR2 sequences are SGDLS and YYNGEE. This chain links TRBV9 with TRBJ1-1; TRBD1 aligns across 7 bases. The sequence came from a male donor with vitiligo. Sequenced: blood. The CDR3 region is CASSKGAGDTEAFF. The CDR3 coding sequence is TGTGCCAGCAGCAAGGGGGCGGGCGACACTGAAGCTTTCTTT.